This T cell receptor beta chain was observed in a study of blood T cell repertoires in COVID-19. The germline V gene has CDR1 MNHEY and CDR2 SVGAGI. With 6 bases removed from V and 0 bases from J, the gap between germline ends came to 9 bases. This CDR3 contains 14 residues. Repertoires were generated with immunoSEQ multiplex PCR, while TCRdb's copy carries only in-frame clones and drops some. The sample comprises some 93,000 clones, around nine tenths of which are singletons, and under 13% rests with the top ten. This sequence joins TRBV6-5 and TRBJ2-1; a weak D match, TRBD2 (6 bases). The specimen was peripheral blood. This clonotype was sampled from a man aged 50 to 59 with acute or convalescent COVID-19. CDR3 nucleotides: TGTGCCAGCAGGGACTACCTCTCCTACAATGAGCAGTTCTTC. This translates into CASRDYLSYNEQFF.